This T cell receptor beta chain was sequenced in a study of T-cell memory formation after mild COVID-19. Study-wide results and limits: Pre-infection memory carried some responding clones, suggesting that cross-reactive memory joined. Of the contracting clones, CD4+ ones lay mainly in CM and EM, and CD8+ ones in EMRA.

Sample barcodes and UMIs were carried by the TCR alpha and TCR beta cDNA libraries that 5'RACE generated with constant-segment primers. TCRdb reprocessed the 5' RACE reads via MiXCR and lists one record per CDR3 protein. The sample carries about 250,000 distinct CDR3 sequences, 15% recorded once. Trimming took 3 bases from V and 4 from J, leaving 10 bases between them. The germline V gene encodes CDR1 SGHVS and CDR2 FQNEAQ. This CDR3 spans 13 amino acids. About this clonotype: Its specificity is unknown.

The origin of this receptor is an adult woman who had mild COVID-19 (a few samples of this study predate the infection). Cell type and time point are not known. V is TRBV7-8 and J is TRBJ2-7; D unresolved. Sequenced sample: PBMCs or a T cell subset sorted from them (not recorded which). The CDR3 DNA sequence: TGTGCCAGCAGCTTCGACATTTCGTACGAGCAGTACTTC. Protein product: CASSFDISYEQYF.